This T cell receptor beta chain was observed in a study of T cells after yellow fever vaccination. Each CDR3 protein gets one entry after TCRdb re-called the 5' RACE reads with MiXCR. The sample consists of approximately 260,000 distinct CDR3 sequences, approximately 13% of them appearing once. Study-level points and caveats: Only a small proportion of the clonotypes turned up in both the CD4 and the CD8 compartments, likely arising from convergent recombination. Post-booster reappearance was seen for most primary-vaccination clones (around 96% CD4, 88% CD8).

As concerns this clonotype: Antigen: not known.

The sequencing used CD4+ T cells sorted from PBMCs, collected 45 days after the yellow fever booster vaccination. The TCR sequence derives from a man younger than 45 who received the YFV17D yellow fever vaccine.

This CDR3 reads CASCAKGQSLSGANVLTF. The CDR3 DNA follows: TGTGCCAGCTGCGCGAAGGGACAGAGCCTCTCTGGGGCCAACGTCCTGACTTTC. This rearrangement joins TRBV3-1 to TRBJ2-6, with 7 bases matching TRBD1. This CDR3 is built from 18 residues. V shed 8 bases, J shed 0 bases, and the junction held 13 bases outside the gene matches. CDR1 is LGHDT and CDR2 is YNNKEL in the germline V gene (reference sequence).